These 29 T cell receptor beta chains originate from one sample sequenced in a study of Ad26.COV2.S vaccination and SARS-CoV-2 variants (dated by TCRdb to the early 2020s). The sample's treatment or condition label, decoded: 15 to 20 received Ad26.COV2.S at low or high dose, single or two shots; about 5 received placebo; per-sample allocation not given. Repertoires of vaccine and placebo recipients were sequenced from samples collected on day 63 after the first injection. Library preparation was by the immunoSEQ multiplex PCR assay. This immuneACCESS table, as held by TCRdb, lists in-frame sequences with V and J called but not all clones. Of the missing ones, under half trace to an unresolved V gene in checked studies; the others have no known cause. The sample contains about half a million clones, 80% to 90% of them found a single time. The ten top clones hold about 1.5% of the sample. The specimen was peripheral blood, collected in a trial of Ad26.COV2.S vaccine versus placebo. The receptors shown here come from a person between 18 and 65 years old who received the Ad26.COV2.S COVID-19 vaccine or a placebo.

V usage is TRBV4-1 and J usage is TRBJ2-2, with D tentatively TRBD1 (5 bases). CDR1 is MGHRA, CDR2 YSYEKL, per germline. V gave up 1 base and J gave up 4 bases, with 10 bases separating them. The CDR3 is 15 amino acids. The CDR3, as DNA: TGCGCCAGCAGCCAAGGCTTAAGGGGCACCGGGGAGCTGTTTTTT. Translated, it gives CASSQGLRGTGELFF.

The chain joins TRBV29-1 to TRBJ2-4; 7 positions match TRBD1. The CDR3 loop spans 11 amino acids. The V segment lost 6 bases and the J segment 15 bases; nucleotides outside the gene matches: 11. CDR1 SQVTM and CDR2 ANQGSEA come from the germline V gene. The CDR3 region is CSVATGDWVYF. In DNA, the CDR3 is TGCAGCGTCGCCACAGGGGATTGGGTGTACTTC.

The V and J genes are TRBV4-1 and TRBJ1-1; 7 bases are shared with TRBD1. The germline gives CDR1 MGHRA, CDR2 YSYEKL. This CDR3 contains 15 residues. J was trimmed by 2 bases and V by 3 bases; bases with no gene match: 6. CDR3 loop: CASSQTGQPNTEAFF. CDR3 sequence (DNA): TGCGCCAGCAGCCAGACGGGACAGCCAAACACTGAAGCTTTCTTT.

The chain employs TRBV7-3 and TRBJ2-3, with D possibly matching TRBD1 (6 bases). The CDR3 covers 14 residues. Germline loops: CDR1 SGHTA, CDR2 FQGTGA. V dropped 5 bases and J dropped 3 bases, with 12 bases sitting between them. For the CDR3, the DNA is TGTGCCAGCAGCCGGCAGGGGTCAACAGATACGCAGTATTTT. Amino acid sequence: CASSRQGSTDTQYF.

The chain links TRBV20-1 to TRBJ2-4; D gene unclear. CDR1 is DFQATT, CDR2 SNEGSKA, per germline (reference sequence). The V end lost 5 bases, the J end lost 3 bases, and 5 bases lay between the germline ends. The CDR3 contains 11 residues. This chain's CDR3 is CSALGKNIQYF. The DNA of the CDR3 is TGCAGTGCTCTGGGCAAAAACATTCAGTACTTC.

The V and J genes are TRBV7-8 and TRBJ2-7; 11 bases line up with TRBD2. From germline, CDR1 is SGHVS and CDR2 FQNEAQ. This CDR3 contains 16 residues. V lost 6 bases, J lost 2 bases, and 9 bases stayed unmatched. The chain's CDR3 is CASRSQGLAETYEQYF. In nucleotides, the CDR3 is TGTGCCAGCAGATCCCAGGGACTAGCGGAAACCTACGAGCAGTACTTC.

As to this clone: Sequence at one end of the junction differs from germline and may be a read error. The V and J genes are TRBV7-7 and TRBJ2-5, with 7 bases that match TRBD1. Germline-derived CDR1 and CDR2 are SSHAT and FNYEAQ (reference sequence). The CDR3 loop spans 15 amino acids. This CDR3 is CASSFSGGSEETQYF. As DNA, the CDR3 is TGTGCTAGCAGTTTCTCAGGGGGTTCTGAGGAGACCCAGTACTTC.

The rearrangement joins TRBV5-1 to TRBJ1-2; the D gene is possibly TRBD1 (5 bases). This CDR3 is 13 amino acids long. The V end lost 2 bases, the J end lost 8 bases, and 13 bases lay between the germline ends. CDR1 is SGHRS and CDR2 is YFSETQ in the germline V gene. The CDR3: CASSFSQGEGYTF. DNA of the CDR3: TGCGCCAGCAGCTTTTCCCAGGGAGAGGGCTACACCTTC.

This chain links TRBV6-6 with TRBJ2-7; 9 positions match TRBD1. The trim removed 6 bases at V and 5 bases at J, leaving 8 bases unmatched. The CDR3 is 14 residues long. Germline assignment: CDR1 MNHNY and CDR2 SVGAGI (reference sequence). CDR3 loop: CASRRTGATDEQYF. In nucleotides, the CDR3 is TGTGCCAGCAGGAGGACAGGGGCCACGGACGAGCAGTACTTC.

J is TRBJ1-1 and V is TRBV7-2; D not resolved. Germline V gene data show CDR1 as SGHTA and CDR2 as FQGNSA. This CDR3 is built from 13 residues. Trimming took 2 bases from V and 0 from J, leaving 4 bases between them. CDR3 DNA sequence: TGTGCCAGCAGCTTATCCCTGAACACTGAAGCTTTCTTT. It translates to CASSLSLNTEAFF.

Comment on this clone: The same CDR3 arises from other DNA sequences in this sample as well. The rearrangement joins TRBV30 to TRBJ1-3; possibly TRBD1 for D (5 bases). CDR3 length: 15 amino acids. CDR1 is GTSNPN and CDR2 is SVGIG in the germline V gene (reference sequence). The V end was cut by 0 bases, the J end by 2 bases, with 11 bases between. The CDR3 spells CAWSVGQGAGNTIYF. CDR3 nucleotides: TGTGCCTGGAGTGTGGGGCAGGGTGCTGGAAACACCATATATTTT. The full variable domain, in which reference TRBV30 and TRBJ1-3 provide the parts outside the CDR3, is SQTIHQWPATLVQPVGSPLSLECTVEGTSNPNLYWYRQAAGRGLQLLFYSVGIGQISSEVPQNLSASRPQDRQFILSSKKLLLSDSGFYLCAWSVGQGAGNTIYFGEGSWLTVV.

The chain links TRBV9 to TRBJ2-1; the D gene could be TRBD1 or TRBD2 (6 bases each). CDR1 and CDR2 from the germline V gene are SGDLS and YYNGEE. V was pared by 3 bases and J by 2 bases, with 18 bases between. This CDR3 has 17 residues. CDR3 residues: CASSDHGGRLPYNEQFF. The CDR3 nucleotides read TGTGCCAGCAGCGACCACGGGGGCCGGCTTCCCTACAATGAGCAGTTCTTC.

CDR3 nucleotides: TGTGCCAGCAGCTTCCGTGTCACAAGCAACGAGCAGTACTTC. It encodes CASSFRVTSNEQYF. The V gene is TRBV11-2, the J gene TRBJ2-7; D is undetermined. Trimming took off 3 bases at V and 5 bases at J, with 14 bases between the two ends. Per germline, CDR1 SGHAT and CDR2 FQNNGV. The CDR3 has 14 amino acids.

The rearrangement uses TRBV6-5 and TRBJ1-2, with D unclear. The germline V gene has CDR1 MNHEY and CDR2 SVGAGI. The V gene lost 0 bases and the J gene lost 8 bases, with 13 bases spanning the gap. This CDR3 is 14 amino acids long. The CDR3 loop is CASSYSSHGEGYTF. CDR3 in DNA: TGTGCCAGCAGTTACTCGTCCCACGGCGAGGGCTACACCTTC.

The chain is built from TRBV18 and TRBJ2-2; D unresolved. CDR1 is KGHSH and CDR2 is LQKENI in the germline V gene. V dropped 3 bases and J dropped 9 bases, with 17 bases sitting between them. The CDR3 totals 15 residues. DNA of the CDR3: TGTGCCAGCTCACCCAGAGATGCCAGGAGTCGGGAGCTGTTTTTT. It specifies CASSPRDARSRELFF.

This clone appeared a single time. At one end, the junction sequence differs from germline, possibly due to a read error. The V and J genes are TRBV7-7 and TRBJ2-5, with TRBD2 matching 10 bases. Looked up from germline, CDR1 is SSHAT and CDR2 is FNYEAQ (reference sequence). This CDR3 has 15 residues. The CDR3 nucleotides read TGTGCTAGCAGCCCTTCTAGCGGGAGCCAAGAGACCCAGTACTTC. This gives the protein CASSPSSGSQETQYF.

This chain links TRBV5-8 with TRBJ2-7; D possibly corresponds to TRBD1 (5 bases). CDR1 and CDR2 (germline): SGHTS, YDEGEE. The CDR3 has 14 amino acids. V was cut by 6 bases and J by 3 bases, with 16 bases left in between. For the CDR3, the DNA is TGTGCCAGCACCAAAGACAGTGTGAACTACGAGCAGTACTTC. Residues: CASTKDSVNYEQYF. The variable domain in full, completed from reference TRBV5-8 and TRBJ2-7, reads EAGVTQSPTHLIKTRGQQATLRCSPISGHTSVYWYQQALGLGLQFLLWYDEGEERNRGNFPPRFSGRQFPNYSSELNVNALELEDSALYLCASTKDSVNYEQYFGPGTRLTVT.

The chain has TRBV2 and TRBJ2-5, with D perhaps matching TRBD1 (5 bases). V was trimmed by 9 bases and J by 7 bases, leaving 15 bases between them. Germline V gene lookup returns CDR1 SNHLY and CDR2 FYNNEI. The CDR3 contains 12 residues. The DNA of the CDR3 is TGTGCCAGTCAAGGGGCAGGCGGGACCCAGTACTTC. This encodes CASQGAGGTQYF.

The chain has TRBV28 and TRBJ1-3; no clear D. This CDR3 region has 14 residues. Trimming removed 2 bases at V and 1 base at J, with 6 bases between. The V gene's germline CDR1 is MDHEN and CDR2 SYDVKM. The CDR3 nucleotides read TGTGCCAGCAGTTTAGAATTATCTGGAAACACCATATATTTT. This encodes CASSLELSGNTIYF. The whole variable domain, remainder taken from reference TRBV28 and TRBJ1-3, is DVKVTQSSRYLVKRTGEKVFLECVQDMDHENMFWYRQDPGLGLRLIYFSYDVKMKEKGDIPEGYSVSREKKERFSLILESASTNQTSMYLCASSLELSGNTIYFGEGSWLTVV.

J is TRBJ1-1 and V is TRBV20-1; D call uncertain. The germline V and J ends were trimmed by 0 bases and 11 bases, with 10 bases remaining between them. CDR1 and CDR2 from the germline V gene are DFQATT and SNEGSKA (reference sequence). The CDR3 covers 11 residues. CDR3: CSARDHEGAFF. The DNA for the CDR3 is TGCAGTGCTAGAGATCACGAGGGCGCTTTCTTT.

In DNA form, the CDR3 reads TGTGCCAGCAGCTTCGGGAGTCTTGCCGATTCACCCCTCCACTTT. This codes for CASSFGSLADSPLHF. The genes are TRBV7-9 and TRBJ1-6; D not resolved. The CDR3 sequence is 15 residues long. The V and J ends lost 3 bases and 8 bases respectively, with 14 bases between them. Germline V gene sequence: CDR1 SEHNR, CDR2 FQNEAQ (reference sequence).

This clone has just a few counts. CDR3: CASSLESYNSPLHF. In DNA form, the CDR3 reads TGTGCCAGCAGTTTAGAGAGCTATAATTCACCCCTCCACTTT. The chain is built from TRBV27 and TRBJ1-6, with no clear D. The CDR3 length is 14 residues. Per germline, CDR1 MNHEY and CDR2 SMNVEV (reference sequence). The V gene lost 2 bases and the J gene lost 3 bases, with 5 bases spanning the gap.

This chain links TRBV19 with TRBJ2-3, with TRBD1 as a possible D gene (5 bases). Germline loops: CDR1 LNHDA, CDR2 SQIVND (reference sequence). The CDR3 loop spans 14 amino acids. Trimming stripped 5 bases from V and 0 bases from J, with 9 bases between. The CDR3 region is CASSWAGSTDTQYF. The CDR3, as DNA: TGTGCCAGTAGTTGGGCAGGGAGCACAGATACGCAGTATTTT.

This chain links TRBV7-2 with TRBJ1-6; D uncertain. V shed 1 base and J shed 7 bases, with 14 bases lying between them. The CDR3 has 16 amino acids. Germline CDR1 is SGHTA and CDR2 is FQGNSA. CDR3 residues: CASSLVWSTTNSPLHF. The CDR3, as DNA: TGTGCCAGCAGCTTAGTCTGGTCCACGACAAATTCACCCCTCCACTTT. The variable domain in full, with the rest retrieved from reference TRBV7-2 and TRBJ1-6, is GAGVSQSPSNKVTEKGKDVELRCDPISGHTALYWYRQSLGQGLEFLIYFQGNSAPDKSGLPSDRFSAERTGGSVSTLTIQRTQQEDSAVYLCASSLVWSTTNSPLHFGNGTRLTVT.

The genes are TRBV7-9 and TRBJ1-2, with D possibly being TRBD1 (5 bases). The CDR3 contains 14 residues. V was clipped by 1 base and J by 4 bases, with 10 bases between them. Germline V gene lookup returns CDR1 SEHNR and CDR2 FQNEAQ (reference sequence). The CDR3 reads CASSLDRQFYGYTF. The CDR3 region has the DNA TGTGCCAGCAGCTTAGACCGACAGTTCTATGGCTACACCTTC.

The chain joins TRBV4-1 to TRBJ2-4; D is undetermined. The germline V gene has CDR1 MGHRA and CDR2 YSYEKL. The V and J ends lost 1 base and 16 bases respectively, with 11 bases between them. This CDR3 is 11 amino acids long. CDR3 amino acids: CASSQGSLFYF. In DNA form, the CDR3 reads TGCGCCAGCAGCCAAGGAAGCCTCTTTTACTTC.

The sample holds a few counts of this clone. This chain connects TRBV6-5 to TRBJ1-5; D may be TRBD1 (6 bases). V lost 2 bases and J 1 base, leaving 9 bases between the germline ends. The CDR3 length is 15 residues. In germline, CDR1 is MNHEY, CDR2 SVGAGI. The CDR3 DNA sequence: TGTGCCAGCAGTTACGCACAGGGAAGCAATCAGCCCCAGCATTTT. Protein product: CASSYAQGSNQPQHF.

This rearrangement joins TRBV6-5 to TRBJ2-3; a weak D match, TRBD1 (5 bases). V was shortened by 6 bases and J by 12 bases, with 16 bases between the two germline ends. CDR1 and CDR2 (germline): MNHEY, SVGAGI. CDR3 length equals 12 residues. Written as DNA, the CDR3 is TGTGCCAGCAGCTTCAGACAGTCCCCCCAGTATTTT. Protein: CASSFRQSPQYF.

The CDR3 loop reads CASSGAGMNYGYTF. In nucleotides, the CDR3 is TGTGCCAGCAGTGGGGCCGGGATGAACTATGGCTACACCTTC. The chain employs TRBV28 and TRBJ1-2; possible D gene TRBD1, 5 bases. Germline V gives CDR1 MDHEN, CDR2 SYDVKM. V lost 5 bases and J 2 bases, leaving 12 bases between the germline ends. The CDR3 sequence is 14 residues long.